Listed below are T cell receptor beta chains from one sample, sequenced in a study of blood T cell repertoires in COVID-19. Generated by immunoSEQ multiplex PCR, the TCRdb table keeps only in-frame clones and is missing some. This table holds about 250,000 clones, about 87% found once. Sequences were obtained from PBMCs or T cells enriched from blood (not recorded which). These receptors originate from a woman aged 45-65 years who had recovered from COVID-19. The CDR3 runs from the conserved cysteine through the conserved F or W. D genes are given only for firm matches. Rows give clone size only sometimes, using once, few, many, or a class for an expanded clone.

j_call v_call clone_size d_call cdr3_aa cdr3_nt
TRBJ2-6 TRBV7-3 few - CATGGVGANVLTF TGTGCCACCGGGGGTGTTGGGGCCAACGTCCTGACTTTC
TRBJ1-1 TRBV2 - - CASSFVNTEAFF TGTGCCAGCTCGTTTGTTAACACTGAAGCTTTCTTT
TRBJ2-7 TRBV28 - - CASSRGDRTYEQYF TGTGCCAGCAGTCGCGGGGACAGAACCTACGAGCAGTACTTC
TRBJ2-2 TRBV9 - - CASSLYTGELFF TGTGCCAGCAGCCTTTACACCGGGGAGCTGTTTTTT
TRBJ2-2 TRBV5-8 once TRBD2 CASSLTSGSHTGELFF TGTGCCAGCAGCCTAACTAGCGGGAGTCACACCGGGGAGCTGTTTTTT
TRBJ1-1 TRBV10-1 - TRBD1 CASSEGGQTGTEAFF TGCGCCAGCAGTGAGGGGGGACAGACGGGCACTGAAGCTTTCTTT
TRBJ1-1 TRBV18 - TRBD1 CASSPGQEAFF TGTGCCAGCTCCCCGGGACAGGAAGCTTTCTTT
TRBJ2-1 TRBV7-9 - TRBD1 CASSLTGYEQFF TGTGCCAGCAGCTTGACAGGGTATGAGCAGTTCTTC
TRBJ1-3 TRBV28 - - CAITKVRRGGSGNTIYF TGTGCCATCACCAAGGTCCGAAGAGGGGGATCTGGAAACACCATATATTTT
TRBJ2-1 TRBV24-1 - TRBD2 CATSDSSGADYNEQFF TGTGCCACCAGTGACTCTAGCGGGGCTGACTACAATGAGCAGTTCTTC
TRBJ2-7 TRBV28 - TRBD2 CASTASGSHYEQYF TGTGCCAGCACTGCTAGCGGGAGCCATTACGAGCAGTACTTC
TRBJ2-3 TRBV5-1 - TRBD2 CASSWDYNKDTQYF TGCGCCAGCAGTTGGGACTATAACAAGGATACGCAGTATTTT
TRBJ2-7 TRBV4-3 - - CASSQDSGVDYEQYF TGCGCCAGCAGCCAAGATTCCGGGGTGGACTACGAGCAGTACTTC
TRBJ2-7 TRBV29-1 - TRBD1 CSAGDRGATYEQYF TGCAGCGCCGGAGACAGGGGAGCTACCTACGAGCAGTACTTC
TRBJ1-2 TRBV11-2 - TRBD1 CASSSLTGTNYGYTF TGTGCCAGCAGCTCCCTGACAGGGACTAACTATGGCTACACCTTC
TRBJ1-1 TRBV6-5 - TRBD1 CASSYDRAAEAFF TGTGCCAGCAGTTATGACAGGGCCGCTGAAGCTTTCTTT
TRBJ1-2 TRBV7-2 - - CASSYGGLYGYTF TGTGCCAGCAGCTACGGGGGTTTGTATGGCTACACCTTC
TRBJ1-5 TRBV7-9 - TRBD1 CASSSGVGQEHQPQHF TGTGCCAGCAGCTCAGGGGTCGGACAGGAACATCAGCCCCAGCATTTT
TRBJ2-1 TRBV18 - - CASSQRDNEQFF TGTGCCAGCTCACAACGGGACAATGAGCAGTTCTTC